One sample yielded the 5 T cell receptor beta chains listed below, sequenced in a study of PD-L1 blockade in urothelial cancer. Sequenced by immunoSEQ multiplex PCR; TCRdb stores in-frame clones only, minus some. Of about 84,000 clones detected, 82% appear once; the ten largest clones hold around a tenth. This material consisted of PBMCs, taken around atezolizumab (anti-PD-L1) treatment. These receptors were collected from a man aged 70-80 years with urothelial cancer.

The chain recombines TRBV20-1 with TRBJ2-3, with D unclear. V gave up 0 bases and J gave up 5 bases, with 3 bases separating them. Germline V gives CDR1 DFQATT, CDR2 SNEGSKA (reference sequence). CDR3 length: 11 residues. CDR3 in DNA: TGCAGTGCTAGAGAGAGAGATACGCAGTATTTT. This encodes CSARERDTQYF.

CDR3 protein: CASSTRQGLTQYF. In DNA form, the CDR3 reads TGTGCCAGCAGCACCCGACAGGGACTGACCCAGTACTTC. The chain links TRBV7-8 to TRBJ2-5; a possible D gene is TRBD1 (7 bases). Germline values: CDR1 SGHVS, CDR2 FQNEAQ. The CDR3 consists of 13 residues. Trimming pared 5 bases from V and 7 bases from J, leaving 14 bases between.

The V gene is TRBV21-1, the J gene TRBJ2-3; TRBD1 is the table's D call and was not checked against the DNA. TRBV21-1 is recorded as a pseudogene. The length of the CDR3 is 16 residues. CDR3 bases: TGTGCCAGCAGCAAACCCTTTGGACAGGCTGAAGATACGCAGTATTTT. Translated: CASSKPFGQAEDTQYF.

V usage is TRBV7-2 and J usage is TRBJ1-3; 7 nucleotides agree with TRBD1. The CDR3 is made up of 17 amino acids. The germline CDR1 and CDR2 sequences are SGHTA and FQGNSA. V shed 1 base and J 0 bases; nucleotides not matched to a gene: 6. Here the CDR3 reads CASSLVTGPYSGNTIYF. The CDR3 bases are TGTGCCAGCAGCTTAGTGACAGGGCCTTACTCTGGAAACACCATATATTTT.

This chain uses TRBV5-8 with TRBJ2-3; 7 positions match TRBD1. The CDR3 length is 14 residues. Germline V gene data show CDR1 as SGHTS and CDR2 as YDEGEE. J gave up 4 bases and V 3 bases, and 5 bases lay outside the gene matches. The CDR3 protein is CASSSHRGADTQYF. The CDR3 nucleotides read TGTGCCAGCAGCTCTCACAGGGGCGCAGATACGCAGTATTTT.